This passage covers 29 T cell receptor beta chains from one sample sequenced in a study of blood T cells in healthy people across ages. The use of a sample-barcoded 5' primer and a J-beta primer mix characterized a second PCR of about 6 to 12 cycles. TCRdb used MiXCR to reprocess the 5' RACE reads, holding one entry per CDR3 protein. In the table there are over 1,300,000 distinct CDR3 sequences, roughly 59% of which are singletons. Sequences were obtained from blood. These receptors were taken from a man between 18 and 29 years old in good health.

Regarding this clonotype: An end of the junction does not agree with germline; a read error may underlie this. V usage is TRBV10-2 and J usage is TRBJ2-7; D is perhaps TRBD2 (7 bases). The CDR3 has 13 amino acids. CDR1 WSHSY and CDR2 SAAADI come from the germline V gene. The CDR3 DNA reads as TGTGCCGGCAGCGGGACACTGATCGCCGAGCAGTACTTC. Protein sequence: CAGSGTLIAEQYF.

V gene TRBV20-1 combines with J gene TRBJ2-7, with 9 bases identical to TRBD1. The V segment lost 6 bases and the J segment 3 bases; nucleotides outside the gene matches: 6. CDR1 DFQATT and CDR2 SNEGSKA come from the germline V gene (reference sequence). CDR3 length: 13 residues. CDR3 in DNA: TGCAGTGCCTCCGACAGGGGGGTCTACGAGCAGTACTTC. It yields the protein CSASDRGVYEQYF.

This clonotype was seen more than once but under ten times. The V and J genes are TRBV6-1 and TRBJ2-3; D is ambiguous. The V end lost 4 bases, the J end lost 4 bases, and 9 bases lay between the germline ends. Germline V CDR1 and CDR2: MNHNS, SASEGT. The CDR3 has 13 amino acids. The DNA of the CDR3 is TGTGCCAGCAGTGGTCTGGTTGCAGATACGCAGTATTTT. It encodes CASSGLVADTQYF.

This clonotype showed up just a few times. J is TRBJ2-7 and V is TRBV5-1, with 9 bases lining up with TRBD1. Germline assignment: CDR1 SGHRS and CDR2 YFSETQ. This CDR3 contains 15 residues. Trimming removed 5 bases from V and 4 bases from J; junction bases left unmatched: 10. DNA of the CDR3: TGCGCCAGCAGGCATTCAGGACAGGGGTTTTACGAGCAGTACTTC. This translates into CASRHSGQGFYEQYF.

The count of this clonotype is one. CDR3 sequence reads: CASRMTEGNEQFF. CDR3 coding DNA: TGTGCCAGCAGGATGACCGAGGGCAATGAGCAGTTCTTC. V usage is TRBV6-6 and J usage is TRBJ2-1; tentatively, D is TRBD2 (5 bases). CDR1 is MNHNY, CDR2 SVGAGI, per germline (reference sequence). Trimming stripped 6 bases from V and 6 bases from J, with 12 bases between. The CDR3 contains 13 residues.

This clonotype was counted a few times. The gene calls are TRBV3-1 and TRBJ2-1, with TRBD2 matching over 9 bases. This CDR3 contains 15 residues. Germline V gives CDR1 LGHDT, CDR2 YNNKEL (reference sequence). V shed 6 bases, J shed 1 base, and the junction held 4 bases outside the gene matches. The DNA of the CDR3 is TGTGCCAGCAGTCCTAGCGGGAAGTCCTACAATGAGCAGTTCTTC. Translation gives CASSPSGKSYNEQFF.

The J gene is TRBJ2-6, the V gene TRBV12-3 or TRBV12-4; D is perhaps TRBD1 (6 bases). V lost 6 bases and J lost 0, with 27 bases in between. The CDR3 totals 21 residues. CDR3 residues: CASRLPTAIRGPYSGANVLTF. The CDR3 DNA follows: TGTGCCAGCAGACTTCCTACTGCCATCAGGGGACCTTACTCTGGGGCCAACGTCCTGACTTTC.

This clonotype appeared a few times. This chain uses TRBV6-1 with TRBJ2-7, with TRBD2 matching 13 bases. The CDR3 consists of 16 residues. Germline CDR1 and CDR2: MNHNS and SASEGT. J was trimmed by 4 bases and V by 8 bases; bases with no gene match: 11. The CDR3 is CASEKTSGRAPYEQYF. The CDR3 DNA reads TGTGCCAGCGAGAAAACTAGCGGGAGGGCCCCATACGAGCAGTACTTC.

The CDR3 nucleotides are TGTGCCAGCACCCACGGGAGAGAGACCCAGTACTTC. It encodes CASTHGRETQYF. The chain carries TRBV6-6 and TRBJ2-5; TRBD2 might be the D (6 bases). Germline CDR1 reads MNHNY; CDR2 reads SVGAGI (reference sequence). This CDR3 has 12 amino acids. Trimming shortened V by 7 bases and J by 4 bases, and 10 bases separated the two germline ends.

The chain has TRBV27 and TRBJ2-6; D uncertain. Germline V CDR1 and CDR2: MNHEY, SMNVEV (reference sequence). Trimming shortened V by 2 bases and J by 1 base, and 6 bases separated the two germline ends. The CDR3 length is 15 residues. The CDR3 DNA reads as TGTGCCAGCAGTTTAACGTGGTCTGGGGCCAACGTCCTGACTTTC. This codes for CASSLTWSGANVLTF.

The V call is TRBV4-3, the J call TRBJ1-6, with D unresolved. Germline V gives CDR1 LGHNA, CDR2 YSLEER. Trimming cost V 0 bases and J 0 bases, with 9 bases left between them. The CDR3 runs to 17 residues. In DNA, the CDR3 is TGCGCCAGCAGCCAAGAATCCCAGAGCTCCTATAATTCACCCCTCCACTTT. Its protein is CASSQESQSSYNSPLHF.

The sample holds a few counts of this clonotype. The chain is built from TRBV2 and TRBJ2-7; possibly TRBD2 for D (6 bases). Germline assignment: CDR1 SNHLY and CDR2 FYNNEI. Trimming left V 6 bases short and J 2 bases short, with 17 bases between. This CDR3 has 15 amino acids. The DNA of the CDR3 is TGTGCCAGCAGGAGGGAGGCCAGAAGTCCCTACGAGCAGTACTTC. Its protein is CASRREARSPYEQYF.

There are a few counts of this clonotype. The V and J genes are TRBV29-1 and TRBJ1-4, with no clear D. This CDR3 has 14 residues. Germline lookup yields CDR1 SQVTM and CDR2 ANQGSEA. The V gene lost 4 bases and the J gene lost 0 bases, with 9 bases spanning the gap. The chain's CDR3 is CSVAPGATNEKLFF. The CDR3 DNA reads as TGCAGCGTTGCACCCGGGGCAACTAATGAAAAACTGTTTTTT.

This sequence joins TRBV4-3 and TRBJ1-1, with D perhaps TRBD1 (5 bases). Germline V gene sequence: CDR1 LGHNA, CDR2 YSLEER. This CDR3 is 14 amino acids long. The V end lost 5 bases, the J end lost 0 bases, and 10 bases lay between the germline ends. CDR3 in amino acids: CASSVTVVNTEAFF. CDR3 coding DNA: TGCGCCAGCAGCGTGACAGTCGTGAACACTGAAGCTTTCTTT.

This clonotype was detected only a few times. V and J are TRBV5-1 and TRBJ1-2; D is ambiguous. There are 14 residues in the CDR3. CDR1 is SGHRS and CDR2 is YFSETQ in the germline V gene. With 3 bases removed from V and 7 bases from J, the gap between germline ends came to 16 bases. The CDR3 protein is CASSSLAVGSGYTF. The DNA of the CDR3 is TGCGCCAGCAGCTCACTGGCAGTGGGAAGTGGCTACACCTTC.

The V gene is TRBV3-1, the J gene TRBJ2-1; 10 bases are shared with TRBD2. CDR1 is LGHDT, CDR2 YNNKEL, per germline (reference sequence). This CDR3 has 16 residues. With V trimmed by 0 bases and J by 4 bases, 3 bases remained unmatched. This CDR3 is CASSQDGSGRYNEQFF. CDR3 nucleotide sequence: TGTGCCAGCAGCCAAGATGGTAGCGGGAGGTACAATGAGCAGTTCTTC.

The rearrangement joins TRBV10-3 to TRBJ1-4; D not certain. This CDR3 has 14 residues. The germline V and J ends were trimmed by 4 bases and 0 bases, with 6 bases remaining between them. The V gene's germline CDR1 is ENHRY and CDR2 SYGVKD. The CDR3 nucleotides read TGTGCCATCAGTGCCAGCACAACTAATGAAAAACTGTTTTTT. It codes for CAISASTTNEKLFF.

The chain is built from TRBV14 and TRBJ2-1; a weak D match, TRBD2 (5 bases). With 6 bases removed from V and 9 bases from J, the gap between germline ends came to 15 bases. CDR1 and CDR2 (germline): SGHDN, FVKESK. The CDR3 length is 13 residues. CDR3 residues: CASRATGIGEQFF. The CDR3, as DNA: TGTGCCAGCAGGGCTACGGGGATTGGTGAGCAGTTCTTC.

CDR3 nucleotides: TGTGCCAGCAGTTCCCGACTAGCGGGTTCCAACAATGAGCAGTTCTTC. Translating gives CASSSRLAGSNNEQFF. This chain joins TRBV28 and TRBJ2-1, with TRBD2 matching 10 bases. V lost 4 bases and J lost 5; bases outside the gene matches: 8. In germline, CDR1 is MDHEN, CDR2 SYDVKM. The CDR3 spans 16 residues.

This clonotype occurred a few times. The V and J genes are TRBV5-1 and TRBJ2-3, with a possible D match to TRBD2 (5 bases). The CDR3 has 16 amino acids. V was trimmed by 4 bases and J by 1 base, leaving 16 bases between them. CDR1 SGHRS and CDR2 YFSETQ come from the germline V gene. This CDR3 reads CASSPTFLAGTDTQYF. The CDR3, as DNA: TGCGCCAGCAGCCCGACCTTTCTAGCTGGCACAGATACGCAGTATTTT. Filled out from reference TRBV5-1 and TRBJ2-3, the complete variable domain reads KAGVTQTPRYLIKTRGQQVTLSCSPISGHRSVSWYQQTPGQGLQFLFEYFSETQRNKGNFPGRFSGRQFSNSRSEMNVSTLELGDSALYLCASSPTFLAGTDTQYFGPGTRLTVL.

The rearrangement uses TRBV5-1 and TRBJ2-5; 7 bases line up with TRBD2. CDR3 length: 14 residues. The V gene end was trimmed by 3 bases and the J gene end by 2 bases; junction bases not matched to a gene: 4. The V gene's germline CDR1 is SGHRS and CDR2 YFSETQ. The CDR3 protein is CASSSRLAQETQYF. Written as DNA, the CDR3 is TGCGCCAGCAGCTCCCGACTAGCACAAGAGACCCAGTACTTC.

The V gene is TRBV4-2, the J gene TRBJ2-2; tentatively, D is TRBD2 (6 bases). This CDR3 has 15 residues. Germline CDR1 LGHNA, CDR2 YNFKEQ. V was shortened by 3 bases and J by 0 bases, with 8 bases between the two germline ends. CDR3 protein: CASSQDYPNTGELFF. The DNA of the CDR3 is TGTGCCAGCAGCCAGGACTACCCGAACACCGGGGAGCTGTTTTTT.

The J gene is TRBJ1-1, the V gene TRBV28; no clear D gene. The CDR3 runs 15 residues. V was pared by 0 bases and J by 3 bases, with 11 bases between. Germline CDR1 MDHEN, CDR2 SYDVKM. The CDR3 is CASSLWRELDTEAFF. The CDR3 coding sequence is TGTGCCAGCAGTTTATGGAGGGAGTTGGACACTGAAGCTTTCTTT.

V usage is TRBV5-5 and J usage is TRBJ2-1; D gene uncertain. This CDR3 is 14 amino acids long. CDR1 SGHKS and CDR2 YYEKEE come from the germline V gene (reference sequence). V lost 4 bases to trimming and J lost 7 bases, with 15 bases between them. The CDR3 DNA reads TGTGCCAGCAGCCAACAGACATACAAAAATGAGCAGTTCTTC. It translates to CASSQQTYKNEQFF. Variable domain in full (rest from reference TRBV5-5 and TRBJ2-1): DAGVTQSPTHLIKTRGQQVTLRCSPISGHKSVSWYQQVLGQGPQFIFQYYEKEERGRGNFPDRFSARQFPNYSSELNVNALLLGDSALYLCASSQQTYKNEQFFGPGTRLTVL.

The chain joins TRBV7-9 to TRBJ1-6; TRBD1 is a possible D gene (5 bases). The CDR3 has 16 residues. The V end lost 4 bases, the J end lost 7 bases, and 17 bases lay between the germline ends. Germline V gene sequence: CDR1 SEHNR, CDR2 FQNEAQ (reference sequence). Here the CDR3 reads CASSSRTRTTNSPLHF. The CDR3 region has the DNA TGTGCCAGCAGCTCCAGGACACGCACAACCAATTCACCCCTCCACTTT.

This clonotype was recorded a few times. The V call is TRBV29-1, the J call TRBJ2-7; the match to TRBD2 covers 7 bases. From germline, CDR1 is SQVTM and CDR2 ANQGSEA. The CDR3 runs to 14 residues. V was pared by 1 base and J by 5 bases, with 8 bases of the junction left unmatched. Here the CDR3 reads CSVEGGGSADEQYF. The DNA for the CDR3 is TGCAGCGTTGAAGGGGGCGGGAGTGCCGACGAGCAGTACTTC.

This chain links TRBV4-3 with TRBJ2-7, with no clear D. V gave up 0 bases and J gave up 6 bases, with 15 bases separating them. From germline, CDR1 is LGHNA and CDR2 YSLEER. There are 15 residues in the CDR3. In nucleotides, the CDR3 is TGCGCCAGCAGCCAAGAAAGATATATCGTGTTCGAGCAGTACTTC. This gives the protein CASSQERYIVFEQYF.

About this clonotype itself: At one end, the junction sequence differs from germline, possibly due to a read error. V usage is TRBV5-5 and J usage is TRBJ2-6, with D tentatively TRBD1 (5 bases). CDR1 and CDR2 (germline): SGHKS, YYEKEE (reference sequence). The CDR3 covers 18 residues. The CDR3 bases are TGTGCCAGCAGCTTGGACCCTGTCAGGGCTGATGGGGCCAACGTCCAGACTTTC. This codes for CASSLDPVRADGANVQTF.

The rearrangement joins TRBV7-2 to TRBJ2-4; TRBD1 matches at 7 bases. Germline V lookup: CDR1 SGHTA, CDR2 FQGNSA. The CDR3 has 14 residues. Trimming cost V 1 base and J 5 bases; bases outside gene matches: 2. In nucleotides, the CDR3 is TGTGCCAGCAGCTTAGTTGGGACAGAAAACATTCAGTACTTC. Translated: CASSLVGTENIQYF.